The rows below give T cell receptor beta chains drawn from one sample of a study of shared clonotypes between healthy human individuals. Repertoires were generated with immunoSEQ multiplex PCR, while TCRdb's copy carries only in-frame clones and drops some. The data show 1.4 million to 1.5 million clones, 96% seen once. The sample consisted of naive CD4+ T cells sorted from blood. The receptors shown here come from a man under 40 in good health. CDR3s include the opening cysteine and the closing phenylalanine or tryptophan. The order of the fields is V gene, J gene, D gene, CDR3 DNA, CDR3 protein. D genes are given only for firm matches.

>TRBV19|TRBJ1-2|TRBD1
TGTGCCAGTACCACACTGGGGACAGGGTGGTCCTATGGCTACACCTTC
CASTTLGTGWSYGYTF
>TRBV5-1|TRBJ2-3|NA
TGCGCCAGCAGCCCTGGGGCCCAGCAAGATACGCAGTATTTT
CASSPGAQQDTQYF
>TRBV7-9|TRBJ2-7|TRBD1
TGTGCCAGCAGCTTTAGGGACAGGACCTACGAGCAGTACTTC
CASSFRDRTYEQYF
>TRBV28|TRBJ2-5|NA
TGTGCCAGCAGTATGGCCAATACGATACAAGAGACCCAGTACTTC
CASSMANTIQETQYF
>TRBV6-5|TRBJ2-7|TRBD2
TGTGCCAGCAGTAGGGGACTAGCATTCTCCAACGAGCAGTACTTC
CASSRGLAFSNEQYF
>TRBV29-1|TRBJ1-5|NA
TGCAGCGCCTCAGGTTCTCTCAATCAGCCCCAGCATTTT
CSASGSLNQPQHF
>TRBV25-1|TRBJ2-1|NA
TGTGCCAGCAGTGATATTTCCCAGCCGGGATCCCACAATGAGCAGTTCTTC
CASSDISQPGSHNEQFF
>TRBV29-1|TRBJ2-1|TRBD2
TGCAGCGTTAGCGGGAGGGCCCATATATACAATGAGCAGTTCTTC
CSVSGRAHIYNEQFF
>TRBV7-8|TRBJ1-1|TRBD1
TGTGCCAGCAGAAGAGGGGGCGACTCCCTATCCGCTTTCTTT
CASRRGGDSLSAFF
>TRBV2|TRBJ1-4|NA
TGTGCCAGCAGGACCAATGAAAAACTGTTTTTT
CASRTNEKLFF
>TRBV5-4|TRBJ2-3|TRBD1
TGTGCCAGCAGCTTGCGACAGGGGTCCACAGATACGCAGTATTTT
CASSLRQGSTDTQYF
>TRBV10-3|TRBJ2-6|NA
TGTGCCATCAGTGAGATCGACTCTGGGGCCAACGTCCTGACTTTC
CAISEIDSGANVLTF
>TRBV18|TRBJ2-7|TRBD1
TGTGCCAGCTCAGCCCCGGGACAGGGTTCACACGAGCAGTACTTC
CASSAPGQGSHEQYF
>TRBV19|TRBJ2-1|TRBD2
TGTGCCAGTAGTAGGACTAGCGGGAGGTTGAATGAGCAGTTCTTC
CASSRTSGRLNEQFF
>TRBV5-4|TRBJ2-3|TRBD1
TGTGCCAGCAGCCTGGAACTGAGGACAGGGGGCGCAGATACGCAGTATTTT
CASSLELRTGGADTQYF